One sample yielded the 4 T cell receptor beta chains listed below, sequenced in a study of cytomegalovirus exposure and HLA in healthy donors. The PCR had 60 Vbeta and 13 Jbeta primers. Some clones are missing from TCRdb's copy, which holds only in-frame ones; the method was immunoSEQ multiplex PCR. The sample lists around 97,000 clones; around 76% were seen once. Sequenced material: PBMCs. The receptor source for this set is a woman aged 18-29 years in good health and CMV-seropositive.

This clone has a handful of counts. The chain joins TRBV10-1 to TRBJ2-7; the match to TRBD2 covers 12 bases. The CDR3 extends over 17 amino acids. Germline CDR1 reads WNHNN; CDR2 reads SYGVQD (reference sequence). The V gene end was trimmed by 2 bases and the J gene end by 2 bases; junction bases not matched to a gene: 7. The CDR3 spells CASSERHGLAGPYEQYF. The CDR3 DNA follows: TGCGCCAGCAGTGAGAGGCATGGACTAGCGGGGCCCTACGAGCAGTACTTC.

The chain carries TRBV18 and TRBJ2-3; D call uncertain. V gave up 3 bases and J gave up 0 bases, with 4 bases separating them. The germline V gene has CDR1 KGHSH and CDR2 LQKENI. The CDR3 length is 13 residues. CDR3 residues: CASSPFSTDTQYF. CDR3 bases: TGTGCCAGCTCACCCTTTAGCACAGATACGCAGTATTTT.

The rearrangement joins TRBV7-2 to TRBJ2-1; maybe TRBD2 (6 bases). Trimming removed 1 base from V and 11 bases from J, with 24 bases in between. CDR1 SGHTA and CDR2 FQGNSA come from the germline V gene. This CDR3 region has 17 residues. This CDR3 is CASSLGVAAPLRHQQFF. Written as DNA, the CDR3 is TGTGCCAGCAGCTTAGGGGTAGCGGCCCCTTTGCGCCATCAGCAGTTCTTC.

V gene TRBV4-3 combines with J gene TRBJ1-5, with D tentatively TRBD1 (5 bases). CDR1 is LGHNA and CDR2 is YSLEER in the germline V gene. This CDR3 is 17 amino acids long. With 2 bases removed from V and 0 bases from J, the gap between germline ends came to 14 bases. The CDR3 bases are TGCGCCAGCAGCCAATCCTACCGGGACTTTAGCAATCAGCCCCAGCATTTT. It is translated as CASSQSYRDFSNQPQHF.